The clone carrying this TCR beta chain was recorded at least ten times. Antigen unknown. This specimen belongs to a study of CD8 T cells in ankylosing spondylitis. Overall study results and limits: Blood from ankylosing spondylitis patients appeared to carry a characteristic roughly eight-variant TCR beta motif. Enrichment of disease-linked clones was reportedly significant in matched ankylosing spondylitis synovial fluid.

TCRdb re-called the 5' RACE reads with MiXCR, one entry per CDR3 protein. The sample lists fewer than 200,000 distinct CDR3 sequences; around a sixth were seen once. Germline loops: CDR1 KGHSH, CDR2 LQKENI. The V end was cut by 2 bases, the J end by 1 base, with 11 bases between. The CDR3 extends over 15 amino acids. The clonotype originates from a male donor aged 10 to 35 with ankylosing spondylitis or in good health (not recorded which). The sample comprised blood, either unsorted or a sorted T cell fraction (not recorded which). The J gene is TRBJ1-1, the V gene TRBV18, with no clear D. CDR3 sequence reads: CASSPGRRTNTEAFF. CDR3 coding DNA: TGTGCCAGCTCACCAGGGAGACGGACGAACACTGAAGCTTTCTTT.